These 31 T cell receptor beta chains were all obtained from the same sample, sequenced in a study of shared clonotypes between healthy human individuals. Selected positively for CCR7 and CD45RO-negative, naive CD8 cells excluded terminally differentiated effector memory CD45RA+ cells. The table came from immunoSEQ multiplex PCR; TCRdb's copy has only in-frame clones and leaves some out. This table holds millions of clones, about 95% found once. The sample consisted of naive CD8+ T cells sorted from blood. The receptors derive from a man in his late teens or twenties in good health.

This clone was detected only once. The chain is built from TRBV4-1 and TRBJ2-7; weak D call: TRBD2 (5 bases). CDR1 and CDR2 from the germline V gene are MGHRA and YSYEKL. The CDR3 consists of 14 residues. Between the trimmed V and J ends, which lost 0 bases and 2 bases, there was a span of 8 bases. CDR3 residues: CASSQDLLAYEQYF. The DNA of the CDR3 is TGCGCCAGCAGCCAAGATCTACTAGCCTACGAGCAGTACTTC.

The chain recombines TRBV2 with TRBJ2-7, with 7 nucleotides matching TRBD1. Trimming at V came to 8 bases and at J to 6 bases, leaving 19 bases not matched to a gene. From germline, CDR1 is SNHLY and CDR2 FYNNEI. The CDR3 covers 16 residues. DNA for the CDR3: TGTGCCAGCCCACACGTTTCCCGGGACAGAACCGTCGAGCAGTACTTC. Encoded protein: CASPHVSRDRTVEQYF.

This CDR3 is CASSEVSSIIVGEQYF. In DNA, the CDR3 is TGTGCCAGCAGTGAAGTTTCTAGCATCATCGTGGGCGAGCAGTACTTC. The rearrangement links TRBV2 to TRBJ2-7, with TRBD2 as a possible D gene (5 bases). Germline V lookup: CDR1 SNHLY, CDR2 FYNNEI. V lost 1 base, J lost 6 bases, and 19 bases lay in between. The CDR3 totals 16 residues.

With regard to this clone: Other nucleotide sequences from this sample produce the same CDR3. J is TRBJ2-3 and V is TRBV9, with 9 bases lining up with TRBD2. This CDR3 has 15 residues. The germline V gene encodes CDR1 SGDLS and CDR2 YYNGEE. The ends lost 0 bases at V and 2 bases at J; junction bases unmatched: 1. CDR3 sequence: CASSVGGGATDTQYF. Here the CDR3 DNA reads TGTGCCAGCAGCGTAGGCGGGGGGGCCACAGATACGCAGTATTTT.

The chain recombines TRBV4-1 with TRBJ2-7, with D hard to call. This CDR3 contains 13 residues. Trimming pared 2 bases from V and 5 bases from J, leaving 10 bases between. Per the germline V gene, CDR1 is MGHRA and CDR2 is YSYEKL. As DNA, the CDR3 is TGCGCCAGCAGCCAAACTGGGATCCACGAGCAGTACTTC. This sequence encodes CASSQTGIHEQYF.

The chain joins TRBV28 to TRBJ2-5, with 11 bases identical to TRBD2. The CDR3 length is 19 residues. Trimming removed 5 bases from V and 4 bases from J; junction bases left unmatched: 18. Germline V gives CDR1 MDHEN, CDR2 SYDVKM. The CDR3 region has the DNA TGTGCCAGCAGTGCCGTGGATCGGACTAGCGGGTGGAGTAGAGAGACCCAGTACTTC. This gives the protein CASSAVDRTSGWSRETQYF.

J is TRBJ1-2 and V is TRBV29-1, with D possibly matching TRBD1 (6 bases). Germline V gives CDR1 SQVTM, CDR2 ANQGSEA. Deletions cut 5 bases from V and 12 bases from J, with 19 bases between. This CDR3 region has 12 residues. CDR3 residues: CSVRGHLLDDTF. The DNA for the CDR3 is TGCAGCGTTCGGGGACACCTCCTCGATGACACCTTC.

CDR3 sequence reads: CASSHDQGRTGANYGYTF. CDR3 bases: TGTGCCAGCAGTCACGACCAAGGACGGACTGGAGCTAACTATGGCTACACCTTC. The chain couples TRBV7-9 to TRBJ1-2; D is uncertain. Germline V lookup: CDR1 SEHNR, CDR2 FQNEAQ (reference sequence). V lost 6 bases and J lost 0, with 23 bases in between. This CDR3 region has 18 residues.

This clone turned up a few times. The rearrangement uses TRBV30 and TRBJ1-5; D gene unclear. CDR1 GTSNPN and CDR2 SVGIG come from the germline V gene (reference sequence). The CDR3 loop spans 14 amino acids. V was pared by 1 base and J by 0 bases, with 7 bases between. As DNA, the CDR3 is TGTGCCTGGAGTGATCACAGTAGCAATCAGCCCCAGCATTTT. Translated, it gives CAWSDHSSNQPQHF.

Turning to this clone: Relative to the germline gene, one junction end is altered; a read error may explain this. The rearrangement links TRBV7-7 to TRBJ2-3, with 8 bases matching TRBD1. The CDR3 covers 15 residues. The germline CDR1 and CDR2 sequences are SSHAT and FNYEAQ (reference sequence). The CDR3 DNA reads as TGTGCTAGCAGCTTAGGGGACAGGACCACAGATACGCAGTATTTT. This sequence encodes CASSLGDRTTDTQYF.

This chain connects TRBV5-4 to TRBJ2-7, with D possibly being TRBD2 (5 bases). Germline lookup yields CDR1 SGHNT and CDR2 YYREEE (reference sequence). The V end was cut by 3 bases, the J end by 1 base, with 14 bases between. The CDR3 has 15 residues. CDR3 region: CASSSEEAVSYEQYF. DNA for the CDR3: TGTGCCAGCAGCTCCGAGGAGGCCGTATCCTACGAGCAGTACTTC.

This sequence joins TRBV7-9 and TRBJ2-1, with D possibly being TRBD2 (6 bases). Trimming stripped 5 bases from V and 5 bases from J, with 19 bases between. CDR3 length: 16 amino acids. Per germline, CDR1 SEHNR and CDR2 FQNEAQ (reference sequence). The CDR3 DNA sequence: TGTGCCAGCAGCCGTAGCGGCTTTACTCCCAACAATGAGCAGTTCTTC. This gives the protein CASSRSGFTPNNEQFF.

The gene calls are TRBV4-1 and TRBJ1-4, with unresolved D. The CDR3 is 16 amino acids. Germline V gives CDR1 MGHRA, CDR2 YSYEKL. V was trimmed by 0 bases and J by 3 bases, leaving 11 bases between them. The CDR3 DNA reads TGCGCCAGCAGCCAAGATCTGAGGGCGGCTAATGAAAAACTGTTTTTT. It is translated as CASSQDLRAANEKLFF.

This clone was detected only once. V and J are TRBV10-2 and TRBJ2-1; D is unresolved. The V end was cut by 5 bases, the J end by 6 bases, with 11 bases between. The CDR3 covers 13 residues. The germline gives CDR1 WSHSY, CDR2 SAAADI. The CDR3 DNA is TGCGCCAGCAGTTGGGGTAGCTCCAATGAGCAGTTCTTC. Residues: CASSWGSSNEQFF.

J is TRBJ2-5 and V is TRBV6-8; 7 bases are a match to TRBD2. This CDR3 has 19 amino acids. Germline CDR1 MNHGY, CDR2 SAAAGT. After removal of 5 bases from V and 1 base from J, the junction contained 19 bases not matched to a gene. CDR3 in DNA: TGTGCCAGCAGTATAACCCCCCTAGGTAGCGGGTTGGTCCAAGAGACCCAGTACTTC. It is translated as CASSITPLGSGLVQETQYF.

Concerning this clone: Other nucleotide sequences in the sample specify the same CDR3. The chain employs TRBV2 and TRBJ1-1; no clear D. Trimming left V 5 bases short and J 0 bases short, with 4 bases between. The CDR3 sequence is 12 residues long. Germline V lookup: CDR1 SNHLY, CDR2 FYNNEI. In DNA, the CDR3 is TGTGCCAGCAGTTGGGTGAACACTGAAGCTTTCTTT. It is translated as CASSWVNTEAFF.

The chain has TRBV4-1 and TRBJ2-3; 15 nucleotides agree with TRBD2. Unmatched junction bases numbered 20, after V lost 1 base and J lost 6 bases. This CDR3 region has 22 residues. Looked up from germline, CDR1 is MGHRA and CDR2 is YSYEKL. CDR3 residues: CASSQVLKGLAGGDQPPDTQYF. For the CDR3, the DNA is TGCGCCAGCAGCCAAGTTCTAAAAGGACTAGCGGGGGGGGACCAACCACCCGATACGCAGTATTTT.

The chain combines TRBV27 with TRBJ2-7; 7 bases are a match to TRBD1. Germline values: CDR1 MNHEY, CDR2 SMNVEV (reference sequence). This CDR3 has 13 amino acids. J lost 6 bases, V lost 3 bases, and 5 bases had no gene match. CDR3 sequence reads: CASSFDRVSEQYF. The DNA of the CDR3 is TGTGCCAGCAGTTTTGACAGGGTATCCGAGCAGTACTTC.

The V and J genes are TRBV10-2 and TRBJ2-2; TRBD1 is a possible D gene (6 bases). Germline-derived CDR1 and CDR2 are WSHSY and SAAADI. This CDR3 is built from 11 residues. Trimming cost V 10 bases and J 5 bases, with 8 bases left between them. The CDR3 coding sequence is TGCGCCACCGGGACAACCGGGGAGCTGTTTTTT. Amino acid sequence: CATGTTGELFF.

This rearrangement joins TRBV7-8 to TRBJ1-2; tentative D call: TRBD1 (5 bases). CDR1 and CDR2 from the germline V gene are SGHVS and FQNEAQ. The CDR3 has 14 amino acids. Trimming took off 2 bases at V and 6 bases at J, with 13 bases between the two ends. CDR3 protein: CASSLYGGEDGYTF. The CDR3 nucleotides are TGTGCCAGCAGCTTATACGGAGGGGAGGATGGCTACACCTTC.

The chain joins TRBV9 to TRBJ2-1, with D perhaps TRBD2 (6 bases). V was pared by 0 bases and J by 6 bases, with 13 bases between. The CDR3 is 15 residues long. CDR1 is SGDLS, CDR2 YYNGEE, per germline. CDR3 DNA sequence: TGTGCCAGCAGCGTAGGAGGGACTCCCGGCAATGAGCAGTTCTTC. Its translation is CASSVGGTPGNEQFF.

V gene TRBV27 combines with J gene TRBJ1-2, with 8 nucleotides matching TRBD1. Germline V gives CDR1 MNHEY, CDR2 SMNVEV (reference sequence). This CDR3 contains 12 residues. V lost 6 bases, J lost 8 bases, and 5 bases stayed unmatched. The DNA of the CDR3 is TGTGCCAGCAGGCAGGGGGCTAAAGGCTACACCTTC. It encodes CASRQGAKGYTF.

The chain uses TRBV7-9 and TRBJ1-1; 11 bases agree with TRBD1. There are 16 residues in the CDR3. The V and J ends lost 8 bases and 4 bases, in that order; junction bases with no gene match: 12. From germline, CDR1 is SEHNR and CDR2 FQNEAQ (reference sequence). This CDR3 reads CASSGTGQGASTEAFF. As DNA, the CDR3 is TGTGCCAGCTCCGGAACTGGACAGGGGGCGAGCACTGAAGCTTTCTTT.

The CDR3 DNA follows: TGTGCCAGCAGTTCCCCAGGGTGGGAGACCCAGTACTTC. The encoded protein is CASSSPGWETQYF. This rearrangement joins TRBV6-5 to TRBJ2-5; TRBD1 is a possible D gene (5 bases). Trimming shortened V by 4 bases and J by 5 bases, and 11 bases separated the two germline ends. This CDR3 region has 13 residues. Per the germline V gene, CDR1 is MNHEY and CDR2 is SVGAGI.

J is TRBJ2-3 and V is TRBV4-1; D is uncertain. CDR1 is MGHRA and CDR2 is YSYEKL in the germline V gene. V was trimmed by 2 bases and J by 1 base, leaving 4 bases between them. The CDR3 sequence is 13 residues long. The CDR3: CASSQMGTDTQYF. The DNA for the CDR3 is TGCGCCAGCAGCCAAATGGGCACAGATACGCAGTATTTT.

The chain uses TRBV28 and TRBJ2-5; tentatively, D is TRBD1 or TRBD2 (5 bases each). The germline V gene encodes CDR1 MDHEN and CDR2 SYDVKM. V shed 6 bases and J shed 4 bases, with 15 bases lying between them. The CDR3 is 14 residues long. The DNA of the CDR3 is TGTGCCAGCAGCGTGAATGGGGCGGGAGAGACCCAGTACTTC. The encoded protein is CASSVNGAGETQYF.

This clone was seen only once. The V and J genes are TRBV4-1 and TRBJ2-1; TRBD2 matches at 12 bases. The CDR3 is 18 amino acids. CDR1 is MGHRA and CDR2 is YSYEKL in the germline V gene. V shed 0 bases, J shed 6 bases, and the junction held 9 bases outside the gene matches. The CDR3 DNA follows: TGCGCCAGCAGCCAAGAAGGTCTAGCGGGAGGGGGGATCAATGAGCAGTTCTTC. Protein product: CASSQEGLAGGGINEQFF.

J is TRBJ2-1 and V is TRBV5-4; 9 bases map to TRBD2. The CDR3 is made up of 14 amino acids. CDR1 and CDR2 from the germline V gene are SGHNT and YYREEE (reference sequence). V lost 0 bases and J lost 9; bases outside the gene matches: 4. The CDR3 reads CASSLGGGAGEQFF. The CDR3 nucleotides read TGTGCCAGCAGCTTGGGCGGGGGGGCCGGTGAGCAGTTCTTC.

With regard to this clone: Other DNA sequences of this sample code for an identical CDR3. This chain uses TRBV6-1 with TRBJ2-7; D is undetermined. The V end was cut by 5 bases, the J end by 1 base, with 9 bases between. Germline CDR1 and CDR2: MNHNS and SASEGT. This CDR3 comprises 13 residues. The CDR3 DNA is TGTGCCAGCAGTTTGGGCCGATCCTACGAGCAGTACTTC. This gives the protein CASSLGRSYEQYF.

On this clone itself: The same CDR3 also results from other DNA sequences found in this sample. The V and J genes are TRBV11-2 and TRBJ2-7; no clear D gene. This CDR3 is 13 amino acids long. Trimming left V 3 bases short and J 0 bases short, with 6 bases between. The germline CDR1 and CDR2 sequences are SGHAT and FQNNGV. The CDR3 protein is CASSLSGSYEQYF. DNA for the CDR3: TGTGCCAGCAGCTTGTCCGGCTCCTACGAGCAGTACTTC.

The chain recombines TRBV7-8 with TRBJ1-2; D is ambiguous. From germline, CDR1 is SGHVS and CDR2 FQNEAQ. V was shortened by 3 bases and J by 5 bases, with 10 bases between the two germline ends. There are 13 residues in the CDR3. The CDR3 reads CASSFGPQYGYTF. In DNA, the CDR3 is TGTGCCAGCAGCTTTGGACCCCAATATGGCTACACCTTC.